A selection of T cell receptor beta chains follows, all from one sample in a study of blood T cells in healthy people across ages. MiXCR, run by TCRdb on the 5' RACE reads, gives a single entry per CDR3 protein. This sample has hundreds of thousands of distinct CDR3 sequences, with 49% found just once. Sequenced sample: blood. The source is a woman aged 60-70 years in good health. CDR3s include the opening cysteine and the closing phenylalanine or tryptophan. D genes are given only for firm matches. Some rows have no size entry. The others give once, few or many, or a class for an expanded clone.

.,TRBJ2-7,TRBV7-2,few,TGTGCCAGCAGCTTAGCCCGGGCAGGGCCGACCTATGAGCAGTACTTC,CASSLARAGPTYEQYF
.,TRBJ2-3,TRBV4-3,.,TGCGCCAGCAGCCAAGAGTCGGCGCGGGGCCTGACAGATACGCGGTATTTT,CASSQESARGLTDTRYF
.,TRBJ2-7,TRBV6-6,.,TGTGCCAGCAGTTCCCCGAGGAGTGCAGACTACGAGCAGTACTTC,CASSSPRSADYEQYF
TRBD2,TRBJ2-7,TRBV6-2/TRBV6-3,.,TGTGCCAGCAATTACGAGTCACTAGCGGGAGTTCCCTACGAGCAGTACTTC,CASNYESLAGVPYEQYF
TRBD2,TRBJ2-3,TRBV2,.,TGTGCCAGCGGCCGGACTAGCGTCACAGATACGCAGTATTTT,CASGRTSVTDTQYF
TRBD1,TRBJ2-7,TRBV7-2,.,TGTGCCAGCAGCCACCGAACCGGGACAGAATACGAGCAGTACTTC,CASSHRTGTEYEQYF
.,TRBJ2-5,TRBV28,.,TGTGCCAGCAGTCTACCGGTGGGCCAAGAGACCCAGTACTTC,CASSLPVGQETQYF
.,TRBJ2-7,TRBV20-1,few,TGCAGTGCTCCCCCTTTCGGTACCTACGAGCAGTACTTC,CSAPPFGTYEQYF
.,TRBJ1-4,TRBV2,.,TGTGCCAGCAGTGTTGGCCCTATGGGACTGTTTTTT,CASSVGPMGLFF
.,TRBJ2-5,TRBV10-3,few,TGTGCCACCCGGGACGGACGGCAAGAGACCCAGTACTTC,CATRDGRQETQYF
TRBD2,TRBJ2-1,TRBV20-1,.,TGCAGTGCTAGAGATCGGGCTAGCGGGAAGGTAAATGAGCAGTTCTTC,CSARDRASGKVNEQFF
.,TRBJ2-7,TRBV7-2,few,TGTGCCAGCAGCGTTACAGGCTACGAGCAGTACTTC,CASSVTGYEQYF